The 30 T cell receptor beta chains in this list originate from one sample, sequenced in a study of blood T cell repertoires in COVID-19 (dated by TCRdb to between 2020 and 2021). Library prep was done by the immunoSEQ multiplex PCR assay. The clones in this table, taken by TCRdb from immuneACCESS, are in-frame only. Not every clone is retained; where verified, under half of the shortfall comes from an unresolved V gene, and the cause of the rest is unknown. The table for this sample lists more than 250,000 clones; about 91% of them were counted only once. Under 2% of the sample goes to the ten largest clones. Sequenced material: peripheral blood. The receptor set was obtained from a woman under 40 with COVID-19, enrolled during active disease.

This clone was recorded once. This rearrangement joins TRBV9 to TRBJ2-1; tentative D call: TRBD2 (6 bases). Germline assignment: CDR1 SGDLS and CDR2 YYNGEE. V dropped 5 bases and J dropped 7 bases, with 7 bases sitting between them. The CDR3 consists of 11 residues. The CDR3 nucleotides read TGTGCCAGCAGGGGGGGAAATGAGCAGTTCTTC. This encodes CASRGGNEQFF.

The rearrangement links TRBV3-1 (or the pseudogene TRBV3-2) to TRBJ2-7; D perhaps matches TRBD2 (5 bases). There are 12 residues in the CDR3. Looked up from germline, CDR1 is LGHDT and CDR2 is YNNKEL (reference sequence). The ends were cut back, 4 bases at V and 6 bases at J, with 10 bases in the middle. The CDR3, as DNA: TGTGCCAGCAGCCCTCGACGGGGCGAGCAGTACTTC. Amino acid sequence: CASSPRRGEQYF.

The V and J genes are TRBV2 and TRBJ2-2, with D unclear. The germline V gene encodes CDR1 SNHLY and CDR2 FYNNEI. The length of the CDR3 is 13 residues. V gave up 8 bases and J gave up 4 bases, with 11 bases separating them. As DNA, the CDR3 is TGTGCCAGCGATGCCCGGTTCACCGGGGAGCTGTTTTTT. Protein product: CASDARFTGELFF.

Points on this clone: This same CDR3 is encoded by further DNA sequences in the sample. The chain has TRBV7-2 and TRBJ1-2; TRBD1 is a possible D gene (6 bases). The V and J ends lost 5 bases and 2 bases respectively, with 9 bases between them. The CDR3 consists of 13 residues. The germline V gene has CDR1 SGHTA and CDR2 FQGNSA. The CDR3 is CASSPDRNYGYTF. DNA for the CDR3: TGTGCCAGCAGCCCCGACAGGAACTATGGCTACACCTTC.

The chain links TRBV5-5 to TRBJ2-6; D possibly corresponds to TRBD1 (5 bases). The CDR3 is made up of 14 amino acids. Per germline, CDR1 SGHKS and CDR2 YYEKEE (reference sequence). Trimming shortened V by 7 bases and J by 2 bases, and 10 bases separated the two germline ends. Here the CDR3 DNA reads TGTGCCAGCTGCCCAGGGACTGGGGCCAACGTCCTGACTTTC. It codes for CASCPGTGANVLTF.

The rearrangement uses TRBV11-3 and TRBJ1-2; D may be TRBD1 (5 bases). V gave up 5 bases and J gave up 4 bases, with 17 bases separating them. The CDR3 length is 15 residues. Germline V lookup: CDR1 SGHNT, CDR2 YENEEA. The CDR3 nucleotides read TGTGCCAGCAGCCCCAGGGAAGGGCCTACCTATGGCTACACCTTC. Its protein is CASSPREGPTYGYTF. The complete variable domain, with remaining parts taken from reference TRBV11-3 and TRBJ1-2, reads EAGVVQSPRYKIIEKKQPVAFWCNPISGHNTLYWYLQNLGQGPELLIRYENEEAVDDSQLPKDRFSAERLKGVDSTLKIQPAELGDSAVYLCASSPREGPTYGYTFGSGTRLTVV.

The rearrangement joins TRBV6-5 to TRBJ1-5, with D uncertain. The CDR3 totals 16 residues. Trimming pared 4 bases from V and 0 bases from J, leaving 13 bases between. Germline-derived CDR1 and CDR2 are MNHEY and SVGAGI. The CDR3 DNA follows: TGTGCCAGCAGTTCCCGGCGGGGAAGTAGCAATCAGCCCCAGCATTTT. Its translation: CASSSRRGSSNQPQHF.

This chain uses TRBV21-1 with TRBJ1-5; the table gives TRBD1 as D, unverified against the DNA. TRBV21-1 constitutes a pseudogene. The CDR3 length is 16 residues. The CDR3 sequence is CASSRGQKNSNQPQHF. CDR3 coding DNA: TGTGCCAGCAGCAGGGGACAGAAGAATAGCAATCAGCCCCAGCATTTT.

This chain uses TRBV9 with TRBJ1-1; D gene ambiguous. Germline-derived CDR1 and CDR2 are SGDLS and YYNGEE. The CDR3 contains 11 residues. V shed 4 bases and J shed 3 bases, with 4 bases lying between them. The DNA for the CDR3 is TGTGCCAGCAGCTTATACACTGAAGCTTTCTTT. It yields the protein CASSLYTEAFF.

CDR3 protein: CATSDWELDTQYF. The CDR3 nucleotides are TGTGCCACCAGTGATTGGGAGTTGGATACGCAGTATTTT. The V and J genes are TRBV24-1 and TRBJ2-3; possible D gene TRBD2, 5 bases. Trimming shortened V by 2 bases and J by 6 bases, and 8 bases separated the two germline ends. The germline V gene has CDR1 KGHDR and CDR2 SFDVKD. This CDR3 is built from 13 residues.

This clone was observed a single time. In nucleotides, the CDR3 is TGTGCCAGCAGCTTATTGGGACAGGAGGTTGAAGCTTTCTTT. Translation gives CASSLLGQEVEAFF. The genes are TRBV13 and TRBJ1-1; 8 nucleotides agree with TRBD1. This CDR3 comprises 14 residues. Trimming removed 2 bases from V and 7 bases from J; junction bases left unmatched: 6. In germline, CDR1 is PRHDT, CDR2 FYEKMQ (reference sequence).

The V call is TRBV19, the J call TRBJ2-3, with a possible D match to TRBD2 (6 bases). The ends were cut back, 3 bases at V and 2 bases at J, with 12 bases in the middle. The V gene's germline CDR1 is LNHDA and CDR2 SQIVND (reference sequence). This CDR3 has 15 residues. The CDR3 nucleotides are TGTGCCAGTAGTATTGGGCAGGGACTCACAGATACGCAGTATTTT. Its protein product is CASSIGQGLTDTQYF.

The chain couples TRBV18 to TRBJ2-1; tentatively, D is TRBD2 (5 bases). V gave up 6 bases and J gave up 3 bases, with 6 bases separating them. CDR1 and CDR2 from the germline V gene are KGHSH and LQKENI. CDR3 size: 12 residues. This CDR3 reads CASSAGYNEQFF. As DNA, the CDR3 is TGTGCCAGCTCGGCGGGCTACAATGAGCAGTTCTTC.

The chain recombines TRBV7-9 with TRBJ2-3, with 7 bases fitting TRBD1. The J segment lost 0 bases and the V segment lost 3 bases, leaving 3 bases of the junction unmatched. The CDR3 sequence is 15 residues long. CDR1 SEHNR and CDR2 FQNEAQ come from the germline V gene (reference sequence). DNA for the CDR3: TGTGCCAGCAGCTTTACAGGGGCTAGCACAGATACGCAGTATTTT. Translated, it gives CASSFTGASTDTQYF.

The rearrangement joins TRBV6-4 to TRBJ1-2, with TRBD1 as a possible D gene (5 bases). The CDR3 is made up of 13 amino acids. The V end was cut by 6 bases, the J end by 4 bases, with 12 bases between. Germline CDR1 and CDR2: MRHNA and SNTAGT. The CDR3 DNA sequence: TGTGCCAGCAGGGCGGGGCCCGCCTATGGCTACACCTTC. It translates to CASRAGPAYGYTF.

The J gene is TRBJ2-7, the V gene TRBV5-5, with a weak D call TRBD2 (6 bases). Trimming removed 7 bases at V and 2 bases at J, with 16 bases between. Germline V gene lookup returns CDR1 SGHKS and CDR2 YYEKEE (reference sequence). The CDR3 consists of 14 residues. CDR3 sequence reads: CASGARDFPYEQYF. DNA of the CDR3: TGTGCCAGCGGGGCCCGGGACTTCCCCTACGAGCAGTACTTC.

The sample holds one count of this clone. The gene calls are TRBV5-1 and TRBJ1-5; D unresolved. The V gene lost 2 bases and the J gene lost 7 bases, with 13 bases spanning the gap. The germline V gene has CDR1 SGHRS and CDR2 YFSETQ. CDR3 size: 14 residues. The CDR3 reads CASSLDGLIQPQHF. The CDR3, as DNA: TGCGCCAGCAGCTTAGACGGACTCATCCAGCCCCAGCATTTT.

The chain recombines TRBV4-2 with TRBJ2-5, with D perhaps matching TRBD2 (6 bases). Trimming took 1 base from V and 5 from J, leaving 20 bases between them. From germline, CDR1 is LGHNA and CDR2 YNFKEQ. The CDR3 is made up of 17 amino acids. The CDR3 sequence is CASSQGDALGGRETQYF. Written as DNA, the CDR3 is TGTGCCAGCAGCCAAGGCGACGCTCTGGGGGGAAGGGAGACCCAGTACTTC.

The V and J genes are TRBV23-1 and TRBJ1-5, with 7 positions matching TRBD1. TRBV23-1 is an ORF for which the function is uncertain. J was trimmed by 3 bases and V by 7 bases; bases with no gene match: 9. The CDR3 is 15 residues long. The CDR3 loop is CASTLGQVHNQPQHF. The CDR3 region has the DNA TGCGCCAGCACCCTCGGACAGGTTCACAATCAGCCCCAGCATTTT.

The chain recombines TRBV7-2 with TRBJ1-2; TRBD1 matches at 11 bases. The CDR3 is made up of 15 amino acids. Trimming at V came to 1 base and at J to 4 bases, leaving 2 bases not matched to a gene. Germline V gives CDR1 SGHTA, CDR2 FQGNSA. The CDR3 sequence: CASSLGTGGFYGYTF. As DNA, the CDR3 is TGTGCCAGCAGCTTAGGGACAGGGGGCTTCTATGGCTACACCTTC.

This sequence joins TRBV6-1 and TRBJ1-2; D is ambiguous. With 1 base removed from V and 8 bases from J, the gap between germline ends came to 14 bases. The CDR3 runs 14 residues. Germline V gives CDR1 MNHNS, CDR2 SASEGT. The CDR3 nucleotides are TGTGCCAGCAGTGAAGTGGGCCTACAATTAGGCTACACCTTC. Translating it yields CASSEVGLQLGYTF.

The chain employs TRBV5-1 and TRBJ2-5; 8 bases are a match to TRBD1. The CDR3 is made up of 14 amino acids. Germline CDR1 reads SGHRS; CDR2 reads YFSETQ. Germline trimming cut 0 bases from V and 5 bases from J; bases unmatched to any gene: 3. For the CDR3, the DNA is TGCGCCAGCAGCTTGGCAGGGGGCGCGGAGACCCAGTACTTC. Its protein is CASSLAGGAETQYF.

V and J are TRBV5-1 and TRBJ2-5, with a weak D call TRBD2 (5 bases). Germline loops: CDR1 SGHRS, CDR2 YFSETQ. V lost 6 bases to trimming and J lost 5 bases, with 23 bases between them. This CDR3 has 16 residues. The chain's CDR3 is CASTHASGPRGETQYF. Written as DNA, the CDR3 is TGCGCCAGCACCCACGCGTCCGGGCCGCGAGGGGAGACCCAGTACTTC.

The V call is TRBV28, the J call TRBJ1-2; 8 bases match TRBD1. From germline, CDR1 is MDHEN and CDR2 SYDVKM. V lost 2 bases and J lost 3; bases outside the gene matches: 2. The CDR3 is 14 amino acids. CDR3 sequence: CASSLDRGHYGYTF. CDR3 in DNA: TGTGCCAGCAGTTTAGACAGGGGTCACTATGGCTACACCTTC.

This clone is a singleton in its sample. The rearrangement uses TRBV10-3 and TRBJ2-3; 10 nucleotides agree with TRBD2. Germline V gene lookup returns CDR1 ENHRY and CDR2 SYGVKD. The trim removed 2 bases at V and 6 bases at J, leaving 5 bases unmatched. This CDR3 region has 15 residues. The CDR3 DNA reads TGTGCCATCAGTGAGGCTTTAGCGGGGGGTGATACGCAGTATTTT. This translates into CAISEALAGGDTQYF.

This chain links TRBV29-1 with TRBJ2-4; D remains unclear. Germline V gene data show CDR1 as SQVTM and CDR2 as ANQGSEA. This CDR3 spans 11 amino acids. V gave up 4 bases and J gave up 5 bases, with 6 bases separating them. The CDR3, as DNA: TGCAGCGTTGTGGCACAAAACATTCAGTACTTC. As protein: CSVVAQNIQYF.

This chain uses TRBV5-8 with TRBJ2-7; TRBD1 aligns across 8 bases. V shed 4 bases, J shed 0 bases, and the junction held 6 bases outside the gene matches. This CDR3 has 15 residues. The V gene's germline CDR1 is SGHTS and CDR2 YDEGEE. The CDR3 is CASSRGGQGSYEQYV. The CDR3 region has the DNA TGTGCCAGCAGCCGTGGAGGACAGGGCTCCTACGAGCAGTACGTC.

The gene calls are TRBV6-5 and TRBJ1-1; 9 positions agree with TRBD1. With V trimmed by 5 bases and J by 4 bases, 5 bases remained unmatched. Looked up from germline, CDR1 is MNHEY and CDR2 is SVGAGI. The CDR3 loop spans 14 amino acids. The CDR3 DNA follows: TGTGCCAGCAGTCGGAGGACAGGGGTCACTGAAGCTTTCTTT. Residues: CASSRRTGVTEAFF.

The J gene is TRBJ1-5, the V gene TRBV12-3 or TRBV12-4; no clear D. This CDR3 has 12 amino acids. V lost 3 bases and J lost 11, with 11 bases in between. CDR3 nucleotides: TGTGCCAGCAGTTTCGGTCCCTTCGCCCAGCATTTT. Protein product: CASSFGPFAQHF.

The rearrangement joins TRBV3-1 (or the pseudogene TRBV3-2) to TRBJ2-3, with D perhaps TRBD2 (7 bases). There are 17 residues in the CDR3. The V gene's germline CDR1 is LGHDT and CDR2 YNNKEL (reference sequence). Trimming pared 6 bases from V and 2 bases from J, leaving 21 bases between. The CDR3 coding sequence is TGTGCCAGCAGTCTCAACCACGCGGGGGCAAACACAGATACGCAGTATTTT. Encoded protein: CASSLNHAGANTDTQYF.